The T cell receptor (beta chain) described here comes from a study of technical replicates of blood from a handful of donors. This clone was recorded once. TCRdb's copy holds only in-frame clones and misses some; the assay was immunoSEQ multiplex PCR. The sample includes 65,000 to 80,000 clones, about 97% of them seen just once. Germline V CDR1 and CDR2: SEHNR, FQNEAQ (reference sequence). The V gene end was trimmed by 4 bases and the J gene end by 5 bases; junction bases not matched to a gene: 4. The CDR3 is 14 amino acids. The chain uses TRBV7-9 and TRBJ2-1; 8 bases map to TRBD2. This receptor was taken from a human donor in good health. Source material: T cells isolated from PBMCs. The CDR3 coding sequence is TGTGCCAGCAGCTCCAGCGGGAGCCACAATGAGCAGTTCTTC. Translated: CASSSSGSHNEQFF.